This T cell receptor (beta chain) was sequenced during a study of control samples from healthy donors and cancer patients. Clones were sequenced by immunoSEQ multiplex PCR, and TCRdb holds only the in-frame ones, with some missing. The table lists 110,000 to 150,000 clones, around 94% of them singletons. Germline lookup yields CDR1 LGHNA and CDR2 YNFKEQ. Trimming pared 3 bases from V and 2 bases from J, leaving 0 bases between. This CDR3 comprises 11 residues. The receptor comes from a man aged 60 to 69 with colorectal cancer. V gene TRBV4-2 combines with J gene TRBJ2-3; D remains unclear. Sequences were obtained from PBMCs. The CDR3 here is CASSHTDTQYF. CDR3 bases: TGTGCCAGCAGCCACACAGATACGCAGTATTTT.